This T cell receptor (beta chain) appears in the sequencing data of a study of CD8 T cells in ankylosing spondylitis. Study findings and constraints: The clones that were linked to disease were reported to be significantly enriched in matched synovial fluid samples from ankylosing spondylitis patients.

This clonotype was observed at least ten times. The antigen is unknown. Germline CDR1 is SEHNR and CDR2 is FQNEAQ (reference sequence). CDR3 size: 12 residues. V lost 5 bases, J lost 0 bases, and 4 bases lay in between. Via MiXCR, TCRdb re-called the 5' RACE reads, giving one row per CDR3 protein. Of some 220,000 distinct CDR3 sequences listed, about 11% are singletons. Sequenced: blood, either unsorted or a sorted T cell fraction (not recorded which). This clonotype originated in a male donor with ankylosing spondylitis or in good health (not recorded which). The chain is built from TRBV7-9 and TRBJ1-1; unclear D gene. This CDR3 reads CASSPLNTEAFF. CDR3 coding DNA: TGTGCCAGCAGCCCCCTGAACACTGAAGCTTTCTTT. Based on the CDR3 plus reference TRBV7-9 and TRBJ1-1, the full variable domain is DTGVSQNPRHKITKRGQNVTFRCDPISEHNRLYWYRQTLGQGPEFLTYFQNEAQLEKSRLLSDRFSAERPKGSFSTLEIQRTEQGDSAMYLCASSPLNTEAFFGQGTRLTVV.